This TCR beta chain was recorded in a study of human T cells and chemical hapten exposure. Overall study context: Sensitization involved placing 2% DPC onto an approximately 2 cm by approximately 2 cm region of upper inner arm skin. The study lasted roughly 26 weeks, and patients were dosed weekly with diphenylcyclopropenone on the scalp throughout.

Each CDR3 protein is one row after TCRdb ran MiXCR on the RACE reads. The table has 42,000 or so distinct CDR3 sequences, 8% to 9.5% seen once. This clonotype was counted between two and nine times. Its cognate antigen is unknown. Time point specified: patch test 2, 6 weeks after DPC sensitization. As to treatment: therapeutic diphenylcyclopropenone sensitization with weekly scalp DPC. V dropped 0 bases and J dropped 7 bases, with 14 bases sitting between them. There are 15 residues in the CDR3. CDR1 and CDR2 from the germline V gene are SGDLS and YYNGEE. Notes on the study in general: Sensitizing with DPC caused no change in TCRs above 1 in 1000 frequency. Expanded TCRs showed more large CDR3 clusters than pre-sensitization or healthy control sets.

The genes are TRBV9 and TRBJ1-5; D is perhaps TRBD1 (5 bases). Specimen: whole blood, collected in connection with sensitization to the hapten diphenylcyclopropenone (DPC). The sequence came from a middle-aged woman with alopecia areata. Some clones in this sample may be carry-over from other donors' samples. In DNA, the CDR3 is TGTGCCAGCAGCGTAGATTCGGGGCCCGGACAGCCCCAGCATTTT. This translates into CASSVDSGPGQPQHF.